The clone carrying this TCR beta chain occurred a few times. Antigen unknown. V was clipped by 6 bases and J by 2 bases, with 14 bases between them. From germline, CDR1 is SGHDT and CDR2 YYEEEE. This CDR3 region has 14 residues. TCRdb's copy holds only in-frame clones and misses some; the assay was immunoSEQ multiplex PCR. The sample has 70,000 to 95,000 clones, 80% seen once. This record comes from a study of T cell responses to AZD1222 COVID-19 vaccine. Findings and limits, study-wide: Spike-spanning, vaccine-associated CD4 TCRs were dominant at 160-218 and 743-854.

The V call is TRBV5-6, the J call TRBJ1-2; D remains unclear. The source was peripheral blood, collected on day 0 of AZD1222 vaccination. This sequence originates from an adult in good health. The CDR3 protein is CASTGPPLNYGYTF. The CDR3 nucleotides read TGTGCCAGCACCGGACCCCCATTAAACTATGGCTACACCTTC.